The T cell receptor (beta chain) described here comes from a study of siplizumab effects on memory and regulatory T cells. Study-wide points: The authors could not assign a naive or memory phenotype to roughly 80-96% of proliferating CD4+ or CD8+ clones. Controls had around 27% Treg-derived mappable alloreactive CD4+ clones on average, versus around 64% with siplizumab.

Notes on this clone: What it binds is unknown.

Assays were performed on 9.7 x 10^4 or so TCR templates per sample. Assay: immunoSEQ multiplex PCR; the TCRdb copy retains only in-frame clones and omits some. This sample has more than 75,000 clones, with roughly 93% found just once. The sample consisted of CD8+ T cells sorted from blood. This sequence originates from a human donor in good health.

CDR3 loop: CASSVGSSGANVLTF. CDR3 nucleotides: TGTGCCAGCAGCGTAGGTAGCTCTGGGGCCAACGTCCTGACTTTC. V usage is TRBV9 and J usage is TRBJ2-6; D remains ambiguous. Germline CDR1 and CDR2: SGDLS and YYNGEE. V was cut by 0 bases and J by 0 bases, with 4 bases left in between. The CDR3 contains 15 residues.